The present entry profiles one T cell receptor (beta chain) with its context. The data belong to a study of blood T cell repertoires in COVID-19. Turning to the study itself: Sites across the United States, Italy and Spain contributed samples from acute and convalescent COVID-19. PBMCs, B-cell-depleted T cells, or T cells were the source of the cDNA or gDNA that made up the material.

In the study's own analysis: Estimation of nucleated cell counts was performed using reference gene primer amplification. Data came from immunoSEQ multiplex PCR; TCRdb stores just in-frame clones and leaves some out. The V and J calls and clone size come from that table; D and trimming were worked out from the DNA. This sample has some 270,000 clones, with about 90% found just once. V gave up 0 bases and J gave up 2 bases, with 9 bases separating them. CDR1 SGHRS and CDR2 YFSETQ come from the germline V gene. The CDR3 runs 15 residues. The chain links TRBV5-1 to TRBJ1-3, with D perhaps matching TRBD1 (5 bases). Specimen: peripheral blood. This receptor was obtained from a woman aged 55-69 years with COVID-19, enrolled during active disease. CDR3 amino acids: CASSLEQAAGNTIYF. DNA for the CDR3: TGCGCCAGCAGCTTGGAACAGGCGGCTGGAAACACCATATATTTT.